Following are 25 T cell receptor beta chains from one sample sequenced in a study of blood T cell repertoires in COVID-19. Produced via immunoSEQ multiplex PCR; TCRdb's table is partial and in-frame only. This sample has hundreds of thousands of clones, with 80% to 90% found just once. The sequenced sample was PBMCs or T cells enriched from blood (not recorded which). The source of these receptors is a young man who had recovered from COVID-19.

V is TRBV28 and J is TRBJ2-2; D is perhaps TRBD2 (6 bases). V was trimmed by 5 bases and J by 9 bases, leaving 16 bases between them. The CDR3 contains 14 residues. The germline CDR1 and CDR2 sequences are MDHEN and SYDVKM. Here the CDR3 reads CASSPGLPSRELFF. The CDR3 coding sequence is TGTGCCAGCAGTCCGGGACTCCCCTCGCGGGAGCTGTTTTTT.

V usage is TRBV5-5 and J usage is TRBJ1-5; no reliable D call. Trimming cost V 3 bases and J 0 bases, with 7 bases left between them. The CDR3 is 14 amino acids. The V gene's germline CDR1 is SGHKS and CDR2 YYEKEE (reference sequence). The CDR3 reads CASSSSYSNQPQHF. The CDR3 nucleotides read TGTGCCAGCAGCTCGAGTTATAGCAATCAGCCCCAGCATTTT.

CDR3 in DNA: TGTGCCAGCAGTTTCTCCGGGACTAGCGGTCCCACCGGGGAGCTGTTTTTT. Translation gives CASSFSGTSGPTGELFF. The chain recombines TRBV27 with TRBJ2-2; 11 bases are a match to TRBD2. V was pared by 3 bases and J by 4 bases, with 7 bases of the junction left unmatched. This CDR3 spans 17 amino acids. Germline loops: CDR1 MNHEY, CDR2 SMNVEV (reference sequence).

The chain employs TRBV4-1 and TRBJ2-7; 7 bases map to TRBD2. Unmatched junction bases numbered 7, after V lost 0 bases and J lost 2 bases. Germline CDR1 reads MGHRA; CDR2 reads YSYEKL. This CDR3 comprises 16 residues. CDR3 bases: TGCGCCAGCAGCCAAGAGGGGGGACTACGGGCCTACGAGCAGTACTTC. It specifies CASSQEGGLRAYEQYF.

The J gene is TRBJ1-1, the V gene TRBV7-9; D not resolved. Trimming removed 1 base at V and 1 base at J, with 10 bases between. There are 15 residues in the CDR3. Per the germline V gene, CDR1 is SEHNR and CDR2 is FQNEAQ (reference sequence). As DNA, the CDR3 is TGTGCCAGCAGCTTAGGAGGGAGCCCGAACACTGAAGCTTTCTTT. This encodes CASSLGGSPNTEAFF.

The chain employs TRBV18 and TRBJ2-2; D unresolved. The V end was cut by 4 bases, the J end by 6 bases, with 9 bases between. This CDR3 spans 13 amino acids. Germline V gene sequence: CDR1 KGHSH, CDR2 LQKENI. The CDR3 is CASSLFYPGELFF. CDR3 DNA: TGTGCCAGCTCACTATTCTATCCCGGGGAGCTGTTTTTT.

The CDR3 reads CASRESGTSLFF. The CDR3 coding sequence is TGTGCCAGCAGGGAGTCGGGGACATCTCTGTTTTTT. The genes are TRBV6-5 and TRBJ1-4, with a tentative D call TRBD1 (6 bases). The CDR3 is made up of 12 amino acids. Deletions cut 6 bases from V and 14 bases from J, with 16 bases between. Looked up from germline, CDR1 is MNHEY and CDR2 is SVGAGI.

The V call is TRBV21-1, the J call TRBJ2-7; the D segment call TRBD2 is taken from the table without a DNA check. TRBV21-1 is a listed pseudogene. The CDR3 runs 16 residues. CDR3 DNA sequence: TGTGCCAGCAGCAAAGCGCGGCGGGAGGCGGGGTACGAGCAGTACTTC. This codes for CASSKARREAGYEQYF.

This clone showed up just once. The rearrangement joins TRBV5-5 to TRBJ1-2, with TRBD1 as a possible D gene (6 bases). Germline V gene lookup returns CDR1 SGHKS and CDR2 YYEKEE (reference sequence). The CDR3 spans 13 residues. Trimming stripped 6 bases from V and 3 bases from J, with 12 bases between. The CDR3 region is CASTPPGDYGYTF. The CDR3, as DNA: TGTGCCAGCACCCCGCCAGGGGACTATGGCTACACCTTC.

The gene calls are TRBV6-5 and TRBJ2-7, with D unresolved. Deletions cut 3 bases from V and 6 bases from J, with 6 bases between. Germline V gene lookup returns CDR1 MNHEY and CDR2 SVGAGI. The CDR3 has 11 residues. CDR3 protein: CASSYNSEQYF. CDR3 sequence (DNA): TGTGCCAGCAGTTATAACTCCGAGCAGTACTTC.

In this sample, this clone turned up once. The chain links TRBV28 to TRBJ1-2; tentative D call: TRBD1 (5 bases). Germline-derived CDR1 and CDR2 are MDHEN and SYDVKM. The CDR3 is 14 amino acids. Trimming took 5 bases from V and 0 from J, leaving 10 bases between them. The CDR3 loop reads CASSTPGTNYGYTF. CDR3 coding DNA: TGTGCCAGCAGTACTCCAGGGACTAACTATGGCTACACCTTC.

Here the CDR3 reads CASSGSRANTGELFF. CDR3 nucleotide sequence: TGTGCCAGCAGCGGGAGTCGGGCGAACACCGGGGAGCTGTTTTTT. The V gene is TRBV6-5, the J gene TRBJ2-2, with D perhaps TRBD2 (6 bases). The V and J ends lost 6 bases and 0 bases respectively, with 11 bases between them. Germline V gives CDR1 MNHEY, CDR2 SVGAGI. The CDR3 contains 15 residues.

The chain has TRBV6-5 and TRBJ1-5; 7 bases map to TRBD1. CDR1 is MNHEY and CDR2 is SVGAGI in the germline V gene. The CDR3 consists of 15 residues. V shed 6 bases and J 0 bases; nucleotides not matched to a gene: 5. The CDR3 nucleotides are TGTGCCAGCAGGCCCCGGGACAGTAGCAATCAGCCCCAGCATTTT. Translating gives CASRPRDSSNQPQHF.

This chain uses TRBV30 with TRBJ1-6, with TRBD1 as a possible D gene (6 bases). V shed 1 base and J shed 6 bases, with 10 bases lying between them. Germline V gives CDR1 GTSNPN, CDR2 SVGIG (reference sequence). This CDR3 has 14 residues. The CDR3 sequence is CAWSGGRINSPLHF. CDR3 in DNA: TGTGCCTGGAGTGGGGGGCGGATTAATTCACCCCTCCACTTT.

The rearrangement links TRBV7-6 to TRBJ1-1; D remains ambiguous. This CDR3 has 15 amino acids. Germline V gene data show CDR1 as SGHVS and CDR2 as FNYEAQ. The V end was cut by 1 base, the J end by 0 bases, with 9 bases between. The CDR3 loop is CASSLGRNLNTEAFF. In DNA, the CDR3 is TGTGCCAGCAGCTTAGGCAGGAATTTGAACACTGAAGCTTTCTTT.

This rearrangement joins TRBV7-3 to TRBJ2-7, with a possible D match to TRBD1 (6 bases). The germline V gene has CDR1 SGHTA and CDR2 FQGTGA. This CDR3 is 14 amino acids long. Trimming left V 1 base short and J 1 base short, with 8 bases between. Written as DNA, the CDR3 is TGTGCCAGCAGCTTAAACAGGGAGTCCTACGAGCAGTACTTC. Residues: CASSLNRESYEQYF.

The chain uses TRBV11-2 and TRBJ1-2; D might be TRBD1 (5 bases). CDR1 and CDR2 from the germline V gene are SGHAT and FQNNGV. The V end lost 3 bases, the J end lost 6 bases, and 11 bases lay between the germline ends. This CDR3 is 13 amino acids long. CDR3 region: CASSLNRQNGYTF. DNA of the CDR3: TGTGCCAGCAGCTTGAACAGACAGAATGGCTACACCTTC. Full variable domain (remainder filled in from reference TRBV11-2 and TRBJ1-2): EAGVAQSPRYKIIEKRQSVAFWCNPISGHATLYWYQQILGQGPKLLIQFQNNGVVDDSQLPKDRFSAERLKGVDSTLKIQPAKLEDSAVYLCASSLNRQNGYTFGSGTRLTVV.

This chain connects TRBV27 to TRBJ1-4, with D possibly matching TRBD1 (6 bases). Germline V lookup: CDR1 MNHEY, CDR2 SMNVEV (reference sequence). V shed 6 bases and J shed 4 bases, with 12 bases lying between them. The length of the CDR3 is 14 residues. The CDR3 sequence: CASRRTELNEKLFF. CDR3 nucleotides: TGTGCCAGCAGGCGGACAGAGCTTAATGAAAAACTGTTTTTT.

V and J are TRBV7-8 and TRBJ2-2; D is possibly TRBD2 (7 bases). The germline V and J ends were trimmed by 1 base and 1 base, with 13 bases remaining between them. CDR1 is SGHVS, CDR2 FQNEAQ, per germline. The CDR3 sequence is 17 residues long. CDR3 residues: CASSLVVRGRNTGELFF. The CDR3 DNA is TGTGCCAGCAGCTTAGTTGTGCGGGGGCGGAACACCGGGGAGCTGTTTTTT.

The V gene is TRBV24-1, the J gene TRBJ2-7; 9 bases fit TRBD1. The ends lost 3 bases at V and 5 bases at J; junction bases unmatched: 7. The CDR3 covers 15 residues. Germline V gene sequence: CDR1 KGHDR, CDR2 SFDVKD. The CDR3 bases are TGTGCCACCAGTGATCCCGGACAGGGGAGCGACGAGCAGTACTTC. Amino acids: CATSDPGQGSDEQYF.

The rearrangement links TRBV28 to TRBJ1-5; D call uncertain. The CDR3 runs to 12 residues. V was cut by 3 bases and J by 7 bases, with 7 bases left in between. Germline V CDR1 and CDR2: MDHEN, SYDVKM. DNA for the CDR3: TGTGCCAGCAGTTTGTCTCAGCAGCCCCAGCATTTT. Translation: CASSLSQQPQHF.

This clone was found once. This chain uses TRBV4-1 with TRBJ1-6; a weak D match, TRBD1 (6 bases). The V end lost 3 bases, the J end lost 6 bases, and 12 bases lay between the germline ends. The CDR3 is 15 residues long. The V gene's germline CDR1 is MGHRA and CDR2 YSYEKL. The CDR3, as DNA: TGCGCCAGCAGCCACCAGACAGGCGGTAATTCACCCCTCCACTTT. Protein sequence: CASSHQTGGNSPLHF.

The chain recombines TRBV5-4 with TRBJ2-5; 8 bases align to TRBD1. This CDR3 comprises 12 residues. Germline assignment: CDR1 SGHNT and CDR2 YYREEE (reference sequence). Trimming took 3 bases from V and 5 from J; bases not matched to a gene: 0. CDR3 amino acids: CASSWDRETQYF. As DNA, the CDR3 is TGTGCCAGCAGCTGGGACAGGGAGACCCAGTACTTC.

CDR3 nucleotide sequence: TGTGCCAGCAGCCAAGGCATAGGGCAGGGGCTAGATACGCAGTATTTT. This codes for CASSQGIGQGLDTQYF. The chain employs TRBV3-1 (or the pseudogene TRBV3-2) and TRBJ2-3; a possible D gene is TRBD1 (6 bases). Trimming left V 1 base short and J 5 bases short, with 16 bases between. Germline CDR1 reads LGHDT; CDR2 reads YNNKEL (reference sequence). The CDR3 runs to 16 residues.

The table lists this clone with a few counts. CDR3 nucleotide sequence: TGTGCCAGCAGCGCCTCCAATGGGGACAGGCACAATCAGCCCCAGCATTTT. Translation: CASSASNGDRHNQPQHF. The rearrangement links TRBV7-8 to TRBJ1-5; 8 bases align to TRBD1. Germline-derived CDR1 and CDR2 are SGHVS and FQNEAQ. The CDR3 contains 17 residues. The junction had 12 bases not matched to a gene; V was cut back by 5 bases and J by 3 bases.